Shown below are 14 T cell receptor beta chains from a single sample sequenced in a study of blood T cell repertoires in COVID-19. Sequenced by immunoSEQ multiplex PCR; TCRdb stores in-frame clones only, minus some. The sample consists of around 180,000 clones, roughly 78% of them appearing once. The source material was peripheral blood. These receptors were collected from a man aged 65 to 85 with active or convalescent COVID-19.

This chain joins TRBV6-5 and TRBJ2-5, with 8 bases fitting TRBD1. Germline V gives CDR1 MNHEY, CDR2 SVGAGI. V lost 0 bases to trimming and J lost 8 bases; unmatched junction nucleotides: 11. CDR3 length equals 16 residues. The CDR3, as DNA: TGTGCCAGCAGTTACTCGAGGAGTCGACAGGGGAGTACCCAGTACTTC. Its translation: CASSYSRSRQGSTQYF.

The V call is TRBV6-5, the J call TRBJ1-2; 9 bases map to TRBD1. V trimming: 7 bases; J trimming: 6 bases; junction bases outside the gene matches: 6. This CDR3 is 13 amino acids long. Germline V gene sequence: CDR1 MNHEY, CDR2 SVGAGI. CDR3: CASNKGTGNGYTF. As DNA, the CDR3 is TGTGCCAGCAATAAAGGGACAGGGAATGGCTACACCTTC.

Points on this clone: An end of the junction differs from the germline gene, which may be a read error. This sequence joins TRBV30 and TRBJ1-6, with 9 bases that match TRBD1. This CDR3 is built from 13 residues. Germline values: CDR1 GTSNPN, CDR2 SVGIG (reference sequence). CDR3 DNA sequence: TGCGGCACAGGGGGCGAAGGGAATTCACCCCTCCACTTT. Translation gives CGTGGEGNSPLHF.

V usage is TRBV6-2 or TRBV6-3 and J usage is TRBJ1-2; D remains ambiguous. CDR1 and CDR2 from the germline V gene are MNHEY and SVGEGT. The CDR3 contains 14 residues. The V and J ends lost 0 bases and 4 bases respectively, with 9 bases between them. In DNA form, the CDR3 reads TGTGCCAGCAGTTACTCATGGCAAAGCTATGGCTACACCTTC. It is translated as CASSYSWQSYGYTF.

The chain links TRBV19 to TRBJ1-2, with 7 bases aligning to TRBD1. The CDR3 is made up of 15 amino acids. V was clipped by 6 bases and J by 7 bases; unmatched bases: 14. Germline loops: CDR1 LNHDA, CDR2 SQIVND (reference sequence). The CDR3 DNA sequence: TGTGCCAGTAGGGGACAGCTAGGAACTTACTCTGGCTACACCTTC. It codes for CASRGQLGTYSGYTF.

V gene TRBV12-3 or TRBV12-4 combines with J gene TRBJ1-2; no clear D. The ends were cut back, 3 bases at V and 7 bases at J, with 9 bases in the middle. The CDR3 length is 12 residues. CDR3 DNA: TGTGCCAGCAGTTTTTGGGGAGGTGGCTACACCTTC. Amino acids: CASSFWGGGYTF.

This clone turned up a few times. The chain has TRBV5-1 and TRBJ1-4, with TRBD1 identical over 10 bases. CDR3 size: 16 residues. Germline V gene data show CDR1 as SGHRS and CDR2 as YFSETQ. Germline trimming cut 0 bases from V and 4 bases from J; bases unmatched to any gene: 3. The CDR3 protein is CASSLDGTGDNEKLFF. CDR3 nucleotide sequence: TGCGCCAGCAGCTTGGATGGGACAGGGGATAATGAAAAACTGTTTTTT.

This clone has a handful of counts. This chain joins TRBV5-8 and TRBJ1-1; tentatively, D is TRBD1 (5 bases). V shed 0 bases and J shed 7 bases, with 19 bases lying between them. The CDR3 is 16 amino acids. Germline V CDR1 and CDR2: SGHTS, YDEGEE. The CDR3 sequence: CASSLGREGGWVEAFF. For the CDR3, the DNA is TGTGCCAGCAGCTTGGGCAGGGAAGGTGGATGGGTTGAAGCTTTCTTT. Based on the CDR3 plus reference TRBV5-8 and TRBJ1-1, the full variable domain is EAGVTQSPTHLIKTRGQQATLRCSPISGHTSVYWYQQALGLGLQFLLWYDEGEERNRGNFPPRFSGRQFPNYSSELNVNALELEDSALYLCASSLGREGGWVEAFFGQGTRLTVV.

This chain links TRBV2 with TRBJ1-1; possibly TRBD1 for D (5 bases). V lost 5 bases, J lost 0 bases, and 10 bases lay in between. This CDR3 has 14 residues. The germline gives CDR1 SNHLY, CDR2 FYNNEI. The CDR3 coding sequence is TGTGCCAGCAGTCAGGGTCGGATGAACACTGAAGCTTTCTTT. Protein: CASSQGRMNTEAFF.

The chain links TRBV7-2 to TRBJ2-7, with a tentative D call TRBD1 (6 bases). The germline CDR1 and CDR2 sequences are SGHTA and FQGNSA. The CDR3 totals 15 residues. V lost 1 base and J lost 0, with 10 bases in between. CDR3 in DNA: TGTGCCAGCAGCTTAGTCACAGGGAGCTCCTACGAGCAGTACTTC. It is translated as CASSLVTGSSYEQYF.

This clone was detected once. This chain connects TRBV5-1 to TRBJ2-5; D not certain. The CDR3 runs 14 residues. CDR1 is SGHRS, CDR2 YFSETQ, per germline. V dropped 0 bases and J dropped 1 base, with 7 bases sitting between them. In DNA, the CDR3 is TGCGCCAGCAGCTTGGAATACGGCCAAGAGACCCAGTACTTC. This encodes CASSLEYGQETQYF.

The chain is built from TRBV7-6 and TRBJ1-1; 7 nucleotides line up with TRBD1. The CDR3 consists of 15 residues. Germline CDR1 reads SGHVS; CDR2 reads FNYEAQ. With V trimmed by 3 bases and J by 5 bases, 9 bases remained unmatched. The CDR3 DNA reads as TGTGCCAGCAGCTTTTACCCCAGGGGGGATACTGAAGCTTTCTTT. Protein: CASSFYPRGDTEAFF.

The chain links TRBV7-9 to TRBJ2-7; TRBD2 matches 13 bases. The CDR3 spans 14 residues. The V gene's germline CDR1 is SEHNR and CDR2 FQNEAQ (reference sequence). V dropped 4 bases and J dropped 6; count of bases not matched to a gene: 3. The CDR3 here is CASSSTSGRSEQYF. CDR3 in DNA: TGTGCCAGCAGCTCGACTAGCGGGAGGTCCGAGCAGTACTTC. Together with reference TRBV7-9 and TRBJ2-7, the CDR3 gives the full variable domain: DTGVSQNPRHKITKRGQNVTFRCDPISEHNRLYWYRQTLGQGPEFLTYFQNEAQLEKSRLLSDRFSAERPKGSFSTLEIQRTEQGDSAMYLCASSSTSGRSEQYFGPGTRLTVT.

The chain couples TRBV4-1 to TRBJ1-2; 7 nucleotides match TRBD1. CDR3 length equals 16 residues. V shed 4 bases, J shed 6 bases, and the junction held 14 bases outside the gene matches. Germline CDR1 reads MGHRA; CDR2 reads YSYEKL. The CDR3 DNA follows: TGCGCCAGCAGCCTTCCCCTCTCGAGGGGGCCGCATGGCTACACCTTC. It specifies CASSLPLSRGPHGYTF.